The subject of this entry is one TCR beta chain. The antigen remains undetermined. Trimming cost V 5 bases and J 1 base, with 17 bases left between them. The CDR3 sequence is 16 residues long. Germline V gene data show CDR1 as SGHTA and CDR2 as FQGNSA. This record comes from a study of T cell repertoires in cytomegalovirus infection. Across the study: Recently identified HLA-C-restricted CMV epitopes were among the peptides used. TCR beta signatures that were public indicated CMV infection and matching HLA type.

Each CDR3 protein gets one entry after TCRdb re-called the reads with MiXCR. The table records about 110,000 distinct CDR3 sequences, about 40% of them present only once. The source is a human donor in good health (CMV status not recorded). Some clones in this sample may be carry-over from other donors' samples. The material sequenced was CD8+ T cells from cultured PBMCs, taken from culture after CMV antigen stimulation. The V call is TRBV7-2, the J call TRBJ2-5; a possible D gene is TRBD1 (6 bases). CDR3 residues: CASSHADRKLQETQYF. Here the CDR3 DNA reads TGTGCCAGCAGCCACGCTGACAGGAAGCTCCAAGAGACCCAGTACTTC.